This T cell receptor (beta chain) is from a study of cytomegalovirus exposure and HLA in healthy donors. PCR used 60 Vbeta primers and 13 Jbeta primers. The repertoire was sequenced with immunoSEQ multiplex PCR; TCRdb's copy has only in-frame clones and lacks some. The sample yields roughly 100,000 clones, around 80% seen once. Findings and caveats of the study: Productive status was seen about 90% or about 30% of the time for most TCR beta V segments in an earlier analysis. Some TCR beta chains (over 150 of them) were listed as cytomegalovirus-associated. In a later analysis, most CMV-associated TCR beta chains appeared HLA-restricted. There were several of the most significant clusters that appeared linked to common viral pathogens in a later analysis.

This clone was counted once. Its antigen is not known. Trimming stripped 3 bases from V and 6 bases from J, with 12 bases between. Germline CDR1 LNHDA, CDR2 SQIVND (reference sequence). CDR3 length equals 14 residues. The TCR was taken from a man between 18 and 29 years old in good health and CMV-seronegative. Sequenced material: PBMCs. The V call is TRBV19, the J call TRBJ2-4; unclear D gene. The CDR3 nucleotides are TGTGCCAGTAGTATCCCCCCGAGGAGAAACATTCAGTACTTC. Encoded protein: CASSIPPRRNIQYF.